This paragraph covers one T cell receptor beta chain sequence. Its antigen remains unknown. The data stem from a study of shared clonotypes between healthy human individuals. General study results and limits: The sampled material consisted only of blood, and tissue repertoires are likely to differ.

The CDR3 covers 14 residues. Germline lookup yields CDR1 SGDLS and CDR2 YYNGEE. The ends were cut back, 0 bases at V and 7 bases at J, with 13 bases in the middle. Study processing details: ImmunoSEQ gave junction-only sequences without quality scores, so filtering differed. Measured with immunoSEQ multiplex PCR; TCRdb has only the in-frame clones, and not every one. That table gives V, J and clone size, and the DNA gave D and trimming. The data hold some 450,000 clones, with over 60% observed a single time. The chain couples TRBV9 to TRBJ1-2; D ambiguous. This clonotype was sampled from a woman between 40 and 55 years old in good health. Some clones in this sample may be carry-over from other donors' samples. Source material: PBMCs. CDR3: CASSVDRGAGGYTF. CDR3 bases: TGTGCCAGCAGCGTAGATCGGGGAGCGGGTGGCTACACCTTC.